The next 8 T cell receptor beta chains were all read from a single sample in a study of regulatory T cells in long-lasting Graves disease. Stated time point: newly diagnosed GD, antithyroid drugs for less than 3 months. From RNA extracted from PBMCs, the TCR library was made. Relying on iRepertoire HTBI primers and Arm-PCR of CDR3 regions, the team built TCR beta libraries. TCRdb itself ran the multiplex PCR reads through MiXCR, one entry per CDR3 protein. In the table there are about 310,000 distinct CDR3 sequences, more than 15% of which are singletons. Specimen: peripheral blood mononuclear cells (PBMCs), collected at new diagnosis, from a patient treated with antithyroid drugs. The receptor source for this set is a female donor with Graves disease.

In this sample, this clonotype turned up many times. The rearrangement uses TRBV12-3 or TRBV12-4 and TRBJ1-2; possibly TRBD1 for D (5 bases). The CDR3 contains 13 residues. Trimming stripped 6 bases from V and 5 bases from J, with 13 bases between. The CDR3 DNA sequence: TGTGCCAGCAGGGGGGGTGGCGGATATGGCTACACCTTC. The encoded protein is CASRGGGGYGYTF.

The rearrangement links TRBV19 to TRBJ2-7, with a possible D match to TRBD2 (5 bases). The germline V and J ends were trimmed by 3 bases and 3 bases, with 21 bases remaining between them. The CDR3 extends over 17 amino acids. The germline gives CDR1 LNHDA, CDR2 SQIVND (reference sequence). The CDR3 loop is CASSIYSDSGSNYEQYF. The DNA for the CDR3 is TGTGCCAGTAGTATCTATTCGGACTCCGGATCAAACTACGAGCAGTACTTC.

This clonotype was found many times. The chain links TRBV28 to TRBJ2-7, with TRBD2 identical over 15 bases. CDR1 and CDR2 from the germline V gene are MDHEN and SYDVKM. V was clipped by 6 bases and J by 0 bases; unmatched bases: 9. CDR3 length: 18 residues. The CDR3 nucleotides are TGTGCCAGCAGCCCCACCGGACTAGCGGGAGGGAGCTCCTACGAGCAGTACTTC. Its translation is CASSPTGLAGGSSYEQYF.

This clonotype has at least ten counts. V gene TRBV9 combines with J gene TRBJ1-1; maybe TRBD1 (6 bases). Between the trimmed V and J ends, which lost 0 bases and 0 bases, there was a span of 9 bases. Germline values: CDR1 SGDLS, CDR2 YYNGEE. CDR3 length equals 15 residues. Here the CDR3 reads CASSVAQGLNTEAFF. The CDR3 bases are TGTGCCAGCAGCGTAGCTCAGGGGCTGAACACTGAAGCTTTCTTT.

In its sample, this clonotype was seen a few times. The genes are TRBV19 and TRBJ1-4, with D hard to call. This CDR3 region has 14 residues. From germline, CDR1 is LNHDA and CDR2 SQIVND (reference sequence). V was trimmed by 5 bases and J by 5 bases, leaving 12 bases between them. The CDR3 bases are TGTGCCAGTAGTCTGGTCCGGGAGAATGAAAAACTGTTTTTT. It translates to CASSLVRENEKLFF.

Many counts were recorded for this clonotype. V and J are TRBV5-1 and TRBJ2-3; TRBD2 matches 10 bases. The germline V gene encodes CDR1 SGHRS and CDR2 YFSETQ. This CDR3 spans 15 amino acids. V shed 6 bases and J 1 base; nucleotides not matched to a gene: 5. CDR3 nucleotide sequence: TGCGCCAGCAACCCCGGACTAGCGGGCACAGATACGCAGTATTTT. Amino acids: CASNPGLAGTDTQYF. Together with reference TRBV5-1 and TRBJ2-3, the CDR3 gives the full variable domain: KAGVTQTPRYLIKTRGQQVTLSCSPISGHRSVSWYQQTPGQGLQFLFEYFSETQRNKGNFPGRFSGRQFSNSRSEMNVSTLELGDSALYLCASNPGLAGTDTQYFGPGTRLTVL.

This sequence joins TRBV11-3 and TRBJ2-3, with a weak D call TRBD1 (7 bases). Per the germline V gene, CDR1 is SGHNT and CDR2 is YENEEA. Trimming stripped 4 bases from V and 10 bases from J, with 12 bases between. This CDR3 comprises 12 residues. The chain's CDR3 is CASSSGGTAQYF. The CDR3, as DNA: TGTGCCAGCAGCTCTGGCGGGACAGCGCAGTATTTT.

This clonotype was seen many times. The genes are TRBV5-1 and TRBJ1-4; no firm D call. Germline values: CDR1 SGHRS, CDR2 YFSETQ. V was clipped by 0 bases and J by 0 bases, with 6 bases between them. The CDR3 length is 15 residues. The DNA of the CDR3 is TGCGCCAGCAGCTTGGGGGGTTCAACTAATGAAAAACTGTTTTTT. Translated, it gives CASSLGGSTNEKLFF.